This T cell receptor beta chain was found in a study of T-cell reconstitution after alpha-beta-depleted transplantation in children (dated by TCRdb to the mid-2010s). Regarding the complete study: The study quantitatively tracked T-cell immune reconstitution after TCRalphabeta/CD19-depleted allogeneic hematopoietic cell transplantation in children using TCR repertoire profiling.

The library relied on PCR. Sequencing used an Illumina HiSeq 2500. Molecular barcoding was employed in the preparation of TCR libraries, with unique molecular identifiers being used to normalize TCRbeta repertoire quantification. TCRdb ran its own pipeline on the public reads, namely fastp trimming at Q25 and MiXCR clone calling, and kept in-frame beta chains. Duplicate CDR3 protein sequences are folded into a single record with the most common DNA and genes. Here the sample has about 72,000 distinct CDR3 sequences; 7.3% occur a single time. The ten largest clones take up around 2.5% of the sample. This clonotype was seen at least ten times. Its antigen is unknown. Base qualities were left out, and no much larger clone turns up one base away. The specimen was PBMCs from the stem cell graft donor, collected from the stem cell graft. This TCR came from a human donor who donated a stem cell graft to a child with acute lymphoblastic leukemia.

The DNA reads TGCGCCAGCAGCCGCGGGGACGGCCGCTCCTACAATGAGCAGTTCTTC. This sequence encodes CASSRGDGRSYNEQFF. The V gene is TRBV5-1 and the J gene is TRBJ2-1; the best D guess is TRBD2, with 6 bases matching. Reading the germline V gene gives CDR1 SGHRS and CDR2 YFSETQ. CDR3 length: 16 amino acids, cysteine to phenylalanine. CDR3 DNA is the only sequence kept; it has 48 bases, read in frame from the first base. Cut back by 4 bases and 0 bases, the V and J ends lie 14 bases apart.